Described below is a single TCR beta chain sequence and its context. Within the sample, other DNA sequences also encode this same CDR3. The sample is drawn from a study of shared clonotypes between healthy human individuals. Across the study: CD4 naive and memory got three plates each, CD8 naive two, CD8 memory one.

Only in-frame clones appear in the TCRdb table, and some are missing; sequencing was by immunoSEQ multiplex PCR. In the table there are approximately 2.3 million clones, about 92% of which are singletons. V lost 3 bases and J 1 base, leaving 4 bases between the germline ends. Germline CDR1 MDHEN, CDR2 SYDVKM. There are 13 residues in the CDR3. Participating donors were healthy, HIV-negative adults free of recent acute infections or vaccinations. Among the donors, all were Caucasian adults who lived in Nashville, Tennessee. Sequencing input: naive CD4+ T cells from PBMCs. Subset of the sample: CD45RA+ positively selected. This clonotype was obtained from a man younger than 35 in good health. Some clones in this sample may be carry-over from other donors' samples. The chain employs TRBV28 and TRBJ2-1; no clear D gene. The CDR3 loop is CASSFGSYNEQFF. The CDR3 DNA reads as TGTGCCAGCAGTTTCGGGTCCTACAATGAGCAGTTCTTC.